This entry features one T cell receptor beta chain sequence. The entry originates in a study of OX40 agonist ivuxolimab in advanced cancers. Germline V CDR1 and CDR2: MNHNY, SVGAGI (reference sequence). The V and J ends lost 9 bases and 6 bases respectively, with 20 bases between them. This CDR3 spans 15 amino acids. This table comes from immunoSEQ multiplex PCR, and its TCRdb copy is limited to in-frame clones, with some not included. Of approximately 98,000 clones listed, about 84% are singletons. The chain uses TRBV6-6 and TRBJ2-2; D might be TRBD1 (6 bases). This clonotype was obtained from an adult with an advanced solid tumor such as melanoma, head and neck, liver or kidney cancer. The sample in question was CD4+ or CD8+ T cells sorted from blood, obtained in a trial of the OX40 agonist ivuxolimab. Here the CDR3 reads CASREGQTGAGELFF. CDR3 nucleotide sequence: TGTGCCAGTCGGGAAGGACAGACCGGGGCCGGGGAGCTGTTTTTT.